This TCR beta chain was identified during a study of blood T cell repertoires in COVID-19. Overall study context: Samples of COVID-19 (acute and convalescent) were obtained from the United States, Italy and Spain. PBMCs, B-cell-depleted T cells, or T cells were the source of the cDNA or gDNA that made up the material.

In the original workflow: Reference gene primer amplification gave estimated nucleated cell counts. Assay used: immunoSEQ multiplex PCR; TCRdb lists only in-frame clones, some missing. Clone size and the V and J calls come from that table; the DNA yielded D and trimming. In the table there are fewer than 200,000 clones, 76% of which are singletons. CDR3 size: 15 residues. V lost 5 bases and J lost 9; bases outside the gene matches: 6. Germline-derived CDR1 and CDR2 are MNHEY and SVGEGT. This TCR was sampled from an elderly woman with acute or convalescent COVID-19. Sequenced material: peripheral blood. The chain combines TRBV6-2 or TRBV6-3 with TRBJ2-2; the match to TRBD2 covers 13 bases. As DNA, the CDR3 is TGTGCCAGCAGTCGACTAGCGGGGGGAAATCGGGAGCTGTTTTTT. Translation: CASSRLAGGNRELFF.